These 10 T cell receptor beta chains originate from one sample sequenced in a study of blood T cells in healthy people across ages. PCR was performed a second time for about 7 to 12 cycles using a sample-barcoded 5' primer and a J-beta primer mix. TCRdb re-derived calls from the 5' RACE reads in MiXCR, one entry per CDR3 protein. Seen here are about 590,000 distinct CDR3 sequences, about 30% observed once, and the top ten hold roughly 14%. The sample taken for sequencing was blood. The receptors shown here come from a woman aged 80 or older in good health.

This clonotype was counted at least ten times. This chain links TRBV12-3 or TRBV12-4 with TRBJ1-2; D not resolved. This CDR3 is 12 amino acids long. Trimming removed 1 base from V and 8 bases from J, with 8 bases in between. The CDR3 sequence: CASSLGPNGYTF. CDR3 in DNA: TGTGCCAGCAGTTTAGGCCCGAACGGCTACACCTTC.

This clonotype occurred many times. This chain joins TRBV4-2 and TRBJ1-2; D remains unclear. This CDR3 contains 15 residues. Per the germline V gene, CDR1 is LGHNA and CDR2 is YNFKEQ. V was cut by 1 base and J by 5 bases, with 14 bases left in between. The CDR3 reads CASSQVGGREYGYTF. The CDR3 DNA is TGTGCCAGCAGCCAAGTGGGAGGGAGGGAGTATGGCTACACCTTC.

CDR3 in amino acids: CASSQGRDTEAFF. The DNA of the CDR3 is TGTGCCAGCAGCCAAGGTCGGGACACTGAAGCTTTCTTT. V gene TRBV6-5 combines with J gene TRBJ1-1; no definite D call. The CDR3 runs 13 residues. Germline CDR1 and CDR2: MNHEY and SVGAGI. Trimming cost V 6 bases and J 3 bases, with 11 bases left between them.

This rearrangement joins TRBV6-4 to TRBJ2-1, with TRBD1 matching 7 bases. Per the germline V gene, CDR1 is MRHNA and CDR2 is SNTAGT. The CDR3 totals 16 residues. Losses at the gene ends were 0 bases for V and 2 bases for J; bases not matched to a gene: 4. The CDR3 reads CASSDSTGIPYNEQFF. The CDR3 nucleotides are TGTGCCAGCAGTGACTCGACAGGGATACCCTACAATGAGCAGTTCTTC.

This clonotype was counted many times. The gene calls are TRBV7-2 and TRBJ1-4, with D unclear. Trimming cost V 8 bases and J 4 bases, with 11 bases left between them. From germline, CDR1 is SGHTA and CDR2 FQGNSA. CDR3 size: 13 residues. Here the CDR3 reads CASGSGGNEKLFF. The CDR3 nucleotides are TGTGCCAGCGGGTCTGGTGGTAATGAAAAACTGTTTTTT.

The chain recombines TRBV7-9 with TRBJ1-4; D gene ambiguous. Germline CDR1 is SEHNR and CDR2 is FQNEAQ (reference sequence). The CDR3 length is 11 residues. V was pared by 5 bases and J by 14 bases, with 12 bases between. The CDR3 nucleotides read TGTGCCAGCAGCAAAGGCGAGAGTCTGTTTTTT. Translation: CASSKGESLFF.

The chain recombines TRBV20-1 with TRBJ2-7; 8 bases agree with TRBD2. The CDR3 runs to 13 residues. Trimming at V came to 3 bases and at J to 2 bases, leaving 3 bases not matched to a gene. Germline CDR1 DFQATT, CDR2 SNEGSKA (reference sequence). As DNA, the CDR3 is TGCAGTGCTAGTCTAGCGGGTACCTACGAGCAGTACTTC. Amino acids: CSASLAGTYEQYF.

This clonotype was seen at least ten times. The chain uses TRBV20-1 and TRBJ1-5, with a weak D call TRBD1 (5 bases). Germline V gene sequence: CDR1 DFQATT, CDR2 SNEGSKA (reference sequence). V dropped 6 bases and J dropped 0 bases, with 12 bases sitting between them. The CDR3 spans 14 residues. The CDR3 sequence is CSAPRRDSNQPQHF. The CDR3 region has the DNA TGCAGTGCCCCCCGCAGGGATAGCAATCAGCCCCAGCATTTT.

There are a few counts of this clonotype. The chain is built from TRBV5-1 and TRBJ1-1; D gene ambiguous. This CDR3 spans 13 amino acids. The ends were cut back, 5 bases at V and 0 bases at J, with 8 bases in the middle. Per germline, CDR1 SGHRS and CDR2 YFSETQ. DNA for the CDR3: TGCGCCAGCAGGGTTCAGATGAACACTGAAGCTTTCTTT. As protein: CASRVQMNTEAFF.

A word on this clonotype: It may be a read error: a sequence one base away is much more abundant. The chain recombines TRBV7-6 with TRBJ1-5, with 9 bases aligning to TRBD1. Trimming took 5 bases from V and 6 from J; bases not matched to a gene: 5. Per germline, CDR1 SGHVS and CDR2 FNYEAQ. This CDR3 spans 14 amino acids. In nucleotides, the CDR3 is TGTGCCAGCAGCGCGATGGGACAGGGTCAGCCCCAGCATTTT. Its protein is CASSAMGQGQPQHF.